These 15 T cell receptor beta chains share one sample of origin, sequenced in a study of shared clonotypes between healthy human individuals. Clones were read by immunoSEQ multiplex PCR, and TCRdb kept only the in-frame ones, dropping some. The sample holds some 900,000 clones; approximately 80% are singletons and the top ten take about 1.5%. Sequenced: memory CD4+ T cells sorted from blood. Subset of the sample: CD45RA-negative fraction. Receptors were obtained from a man aged 18 to 29 in good health.

CDR3 sequence reads: CASSLPATYGYTF. Here the CDR3 DNA reads TGTGCCAGCAGCTTACCTGCAACCTATGGCTACACCTTC. The gene calls are TRBV7-2 and TRBJ1-2; D uncertain. V was cut by 2 bases and J by 4 bases, with 8 bases left in between. Germline V gene sequence: CDR1 SGHTA, CDR2 FQGNSA. This CDR3 comprises 13 residues.

A note on this clone: This specimen includes other DNA sequences encoding the same CDR3. The chain carries TRBV6-5 and TRBJ2-1, with 13 bases that match TRBD2. The CDR3 has 15 amino acids. Trimming at V came to 4 bases and at J to 6 bases, leaving 3 bases not matched to a gene. The germline gives CDR1 MNHEY, CDR2 SVGAGI. CDR3 amino acids: CASSSGLAGLNEQFF. CDR3 coding DNA: TGTGCCAGCAGTTCGGGACTAGCGGGACTCAATGAGCAGTTCTTC.

CDR3 sequence (DNA): TGTGCCAGCAGGTACGCCGTCTATGGCTACACCTTC. It codes for CASRYAVYGYTF. The rearrangement links TRBV2 to TRBJ1-2; D call uncertain. V lost 6 bases to trimming and J lost 4 bases, with 9 bases between them. This CDR3 contains 12 residues. Germline V lookup: CDR1 SNHLY, CDR2 FYNNEI.

The rearrangement links TRBV5-1 to TRBJ2-7, with 7 positions matching TRBD1. Germline V gives CDR1 SGHRS, CDR2 YFSETQ. V trimming: 0 bases; J trimming: 2 bases; junction bases outside the gene matches: 5. The CDR3 is 15 residues long. CDR3 bases: TGCGCCAGCAGCTTGGGGGACAGAATTACCTACGAGCAGTACTTC. Translated: CASSLGDRITYEQYF.

The gene calls are TRBV5-4 and TRBJ2-3; 14 nucleotides agree with TRBD2. The germline V gene has CDR1 SGHNT and CDR2 YYREEE (reference sequence). This CDR3 spans 14 amino acids. The V segment lost 9 bases and the J segment 5 bases; nucleotides outside the gene matches: 5. The CDR3 is CATMTSGRGDTQYF. CDR3 bases: TGTGCCACCATGACTAGCGGGAGGGGAGATACGCAGTATTTT.

Concerning this clone: Different DNA sequences within this sample yield the same CDR3. The rearrangement joins TRBV5-4 to TRBJ2-7; 10 bases line up with TRBD2. Trimming cost V 3 bases and J 2 bases; bases outside gene matches: 2. From germline, CDR1 is SGHNT and CDR2 YYREEE (reference sequence). The CDR3 consists of 14 residues. CDR3 coding DNA: TGTGCCAGCAGCTCAGGACTAGCGGCCTACGAGCAGTACTTC. Its translation is CASSSGLAAYEQYF.

The chain uses TRBV6-1 and TRBJ2-3, with 7 bases matching TRBD2. The germline gives CDR1 MNHNS, CDR2 SASEGT. This CDR3 contains 13 residues. Losses at the gene ends were 8 bases for V and 9 bases for J; bases not matched to a gene: 11. CDR3: CASGATGGSTQYF. Written as DNA, the CDR3 is TGTGCCAGCGGGGCCACCGGGGGGAGCACGCAGTATTTT.

The rearrangement links TRBV6-1 to TRBJ2-2; no clear D gene. CDR1 MNHNS and CDR2 SASEGT come from the germline V gene. Trimming pared 3 bases from V and 4 bases from J, leaving 9 bases between. The CDR3 has 14 amino acids. The CDR3 nucleotides read TGTGCCAGCAGTGATATCGAGCTCACCGGGGAGCTGTTTTTT. This gives the protein CASSDIELTGELFF.

The chain links TRBV10-3 to TRBJ2-2; 9 nucleotides line up with TRBD1. Germline CDR1 and CDR2: ENHRY and SYGVKD. The CDR3 has 18 residues. V lost 2 bases to trimming and J lost 2 bases; unmatched junction nucleotides: 9. DNA of the CDR3: TGTGCCATCAGTGAGCCTCCCGCGGGACAGGGAAACACCGGGGAGCTGTTTTTT. Its translation is CAISEPPAGQGNTGELFF.

This chain links TRBV5-8 with TRBJ1-1; D call uncertain. Trimming took 0 bases from V and 0 from J, leaving 15 bases between them. The CDR3 covers 17 residues. CDR1 and CDR2 (germline): SGHTS, YDEGEE. The CDR3 protein is CASSLGASTFMNTEAFF. CDR3 coding DNA: TGTGCCAGCAGCTTGGGGGCCAGCACATTCATGAACACTGAAGCTTTCTTT.

The chain combines TRBV6-1 with TRBJ2-7; D call uncertain. V lost 1 base to trimming and J lost 2 bases, with 6 bases between them. The germline V gene has CDR1 MNHNS and CDR2 SASEGT. The CDR3 extends over 13 amino acids. In nucleotides, the CDR3 is TGTGCCAGCAGTGAAGTAATGACCTACGAGCAGTACTTC. Translating gives CASSEVMTYEQYF.

This clone was observed once. This CDR3 reads CASSQEGIAGTDTQYF. The DNA for the CDR3 is TGCGCCAGCAGCCAAGAAGGAATAGCGGGTACAGATACGCAGTATTTT. The chain is built from TRBV4-1 and TRBJ2-3; 7 bases are a match to TRBD2. V dropped 0 bases and J dropped 3; count of bases not matched to a gene: 6. CDR3 length: 16 residues. CDR1 and CDR2 from the germline V gene are MGHRA and YSYEKL.

In DNA, the CDR3 is TGTGCCAGCAGCAAGGCAGGCAGCGGGGGTTACGAGCAGTACTTC. This codes for CASSKAGSGGYEQYF. V gene TRBV21-1 combines with J gene TRBJ2-7; the listed D gene, TRBD2, was not tested against the DNA. TRBV21-1 constitutes a pseudogene. This CDR3 region has 15 residues.

The gene calls are TRBV11-2 and TRBJ2-5, with D possibly TRBD1 on 5 matching bases. This CDR3 is built from 15 residues. Trimming stripped 5 bases from V and 5 bases from J, with 18 bases between. Germline CDR1 is SGHAT and CDR2 is FQNNGV. CDR3 sequence reads: CASSPSRGWVETQYF. The CDR3 DNA reads TGTGCCAGCAGCCCAAGTAGGGGCTGGGTGGAGACCCAGTACTTC. The full variable domain, rest sourced from reference TRBV11-2 and TRBJ2-5, is EAGVAQSPRYKIIEKRQSVAFWCNPISGHATLYWYQQILGQGPKLLIQFQNNGVVDDSQLPKDRFSAERLKGVDSTLKIQPAKLEDSAVYLCASSPSRGWVETQYFGPGTRLLVL.

This clone occurred once. Distinct nucleotide sequences in the sample also encode this CDR3. The J gene is TRBJ2-7, the V gene TRBV2; 10 positions match TRBD1. Germline CDR1 SNHLY, CDR2 FYNNEI. There are 13 residues in the CDR3. J was trimmed by 2 bases and V by 8 bases; bases with no gene match: 3. The CDR3 here is CASGGQGAYEQYF. In nucleotides, the CDR3 is TGTGCCAGCGGAGGACAGGGGGCCTACGAGCAGTACTTC.